This record covers a single T cell receptor (beta chain). Its antigen is not identified. The CDR3 covers 11 residues. V was shortened by 5 bases and J by 8 bases, with 6 bases between the two germline ends. In germline, CDR1 is MDHEN, CDR2 SYDVKM. This specimen belongs to a study of T cell responses to AZD1222 COVID-19 vaccine. Study results and limitations: Donors in the cohort were predominantly white British and more often female, and clonal diversity was possibly underestimated. The peak T cell response came first, and repertoires were sampled only after it.

The protocol was immunoSEQ multiplex PCR, while the TCRdb copy is restricted to in-frame clones and leaves out a portion. The sample yields 110,000 or so clones, 87% seen once. The TCR originated in an adult in good health. The V and J genes are TRBV28 and TRBJ1-4; D remains unclear. Material: peripheral blood, obtained on day 0 of AZD1222 vaccination. CDR3 DNA sequence: TGTGCCAGCAGTACAGAGGAAAAACTGTTTTTT. It is translated as CASSTEEKLFF.